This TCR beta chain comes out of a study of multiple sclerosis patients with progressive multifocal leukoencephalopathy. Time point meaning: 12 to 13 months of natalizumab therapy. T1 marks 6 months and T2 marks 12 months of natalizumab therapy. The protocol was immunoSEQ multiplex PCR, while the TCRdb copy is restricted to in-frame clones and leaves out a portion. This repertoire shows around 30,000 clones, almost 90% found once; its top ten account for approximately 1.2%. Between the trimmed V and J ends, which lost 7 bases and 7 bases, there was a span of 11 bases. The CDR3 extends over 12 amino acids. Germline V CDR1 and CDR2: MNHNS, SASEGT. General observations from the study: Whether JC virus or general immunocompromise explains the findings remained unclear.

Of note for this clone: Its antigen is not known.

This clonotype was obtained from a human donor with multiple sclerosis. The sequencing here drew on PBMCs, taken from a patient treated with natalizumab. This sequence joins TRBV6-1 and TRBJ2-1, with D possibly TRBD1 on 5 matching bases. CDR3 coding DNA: TGTGCCAGCAATCTCCAGGGAAATGAGCAGTTCTTC. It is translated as CASNLQGNEQFF.